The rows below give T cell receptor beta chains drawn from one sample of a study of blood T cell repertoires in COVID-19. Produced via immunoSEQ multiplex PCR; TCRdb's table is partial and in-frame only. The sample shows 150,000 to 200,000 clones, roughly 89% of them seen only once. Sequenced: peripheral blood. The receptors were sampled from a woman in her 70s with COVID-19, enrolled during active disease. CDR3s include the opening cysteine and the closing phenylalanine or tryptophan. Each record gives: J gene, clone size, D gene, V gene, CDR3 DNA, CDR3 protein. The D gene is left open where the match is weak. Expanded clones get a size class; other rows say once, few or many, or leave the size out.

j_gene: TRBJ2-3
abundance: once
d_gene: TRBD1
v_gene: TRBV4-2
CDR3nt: TGTGCCAGCAGCAAAGTAGCGGGGACAGGGGGTAGTGGGGATACGCAGTATTTT
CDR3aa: CASSKVAGTGGSGDTQYF

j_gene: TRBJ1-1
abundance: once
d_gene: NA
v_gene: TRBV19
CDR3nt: TGTGCCAGTAGTATTTCGGGGTTGCATAGCACTGAAGCTTTCTTT
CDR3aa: CASSISGLHSTEAFF

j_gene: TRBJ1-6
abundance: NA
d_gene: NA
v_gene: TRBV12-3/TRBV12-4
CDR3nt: TGTGCCAGCAGTTTACCAGGGGATTCACCCCTCCACTTT
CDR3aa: CASSLPGDSPLHF

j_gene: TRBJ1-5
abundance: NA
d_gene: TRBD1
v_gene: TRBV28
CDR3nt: TGTGCCAGCAGTTCCTGGACAGGTCGAGGGGGTCAGCCCCAGCATTTT
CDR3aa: CASSSWTGRGGQPQHF

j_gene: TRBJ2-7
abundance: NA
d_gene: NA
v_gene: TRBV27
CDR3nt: TGTGCCAGCAGTCCGGAACGCGGGCCCTACGAGCAGTACTTC
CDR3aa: CASSPERGPYEQYF

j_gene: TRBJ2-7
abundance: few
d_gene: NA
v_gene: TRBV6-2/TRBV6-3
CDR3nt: TGTGCCAGCAGTGACGGACAGACCTACGAGCAGTACTTC
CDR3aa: CASSDGQTYEQYF

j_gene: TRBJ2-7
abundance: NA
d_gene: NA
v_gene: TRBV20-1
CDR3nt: TGCAGTGCTAGAAGCTCCCACGAGCAGTACTTC
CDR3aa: CSARSSHEQYF

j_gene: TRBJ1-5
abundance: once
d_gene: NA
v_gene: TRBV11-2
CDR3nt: TGTGCCAGCAGCTTAGATGGGGGGAATCAGCCCCAGCATTTT
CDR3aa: CASSLDGGNQPQHF

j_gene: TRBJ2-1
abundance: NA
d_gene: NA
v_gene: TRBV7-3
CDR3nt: TGTGCCAGCAGCTTAAGAATGGGGCGGGGCTCCTACAATGAGCAGTTCTTC
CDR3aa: CASSLRMGRGSYNEQFF

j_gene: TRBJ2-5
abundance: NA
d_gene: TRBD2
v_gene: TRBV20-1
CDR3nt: TGCAGTGCTAGTCGGACTAGCGGGAGGGTAGGAGAGACCCAGTACTTC
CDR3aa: CSASRTSGRVGETQYF

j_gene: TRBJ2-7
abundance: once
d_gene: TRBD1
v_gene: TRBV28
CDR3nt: TGTGCCAGCCATGACAGGGGCTACGAGCAGTACTTC
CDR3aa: CASHDRGYEQYF

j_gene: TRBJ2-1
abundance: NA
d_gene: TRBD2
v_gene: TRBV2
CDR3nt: TGTGCCAGCAGCGCTGGGACTAGCGGGTACAATGAGCAGTTCTTC
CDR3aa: CASSAGTSGYNEQFF